The 11 T cell receptor beta chains given below trace back to one sample, sequenced in a study of identical twins. From the 5' RACE reads, TCRdb called clonotypes with MiXCR, one entry per CDR3 protein. Here the sample spans roughly 1.6 million distinct CDR3 sequences, about 32% being singletons. The sample taken for sequencing was cord blood. These receptors came from a newborn girl in good health.

This clonotype came up a few times. The V call is TRBV20-1, the J call TRBJ1-5; 9 positions match TRBD1. The CDR3 contains 16 residues. V lost 1 base to trimming and J lost 5 bases; unmatched junction nucleotides: 9. Germline V gives CDR1 DFQATT, CDR2 SNEGSKA (reference sequence). The CDR3 is CSARAPGQGFHQPQHF. For the CDR3, the DNA is TGCAGTGCTAGAGCGCCGGGACAGGGTTTTCATCAGCCCCAGCATTTT.

This clonotype was counted many times. This sequence joins TRBV29-1 and TRBJ2-3; D call uncertain. Germline V gene data show CDR1 as SQVTM and CDR2 as ANQGSEA. The V end was cut by 4 bases, the J end by 4 bases, with 6 bases between. This CDR3 is built from 11 residues. The DNA of the CDR3 is TGCAGCGTTGTCTCGGCAGATACGCAGTATTTT. It codes for CSVVSADTQYF.

V is TRBV29-1 and J is TRBJ2-7, with TRBD1 matching 10 bases. The CDR3 loop spans 16 amino acids. Germline trimming cut 5 bases from V and 2 bases from J; bases unmatched to any gene: 12. Germline V gene lookup returns CDR1 SQVTM and CDR2 ANQGSEA. For the CDR3, the DNA is TGCAGCGTTACTAAGACCGGGACAGGGGACCCCTACGAGCAGTACTTC. It is translated as CSVTKTGTGDPYEQYF.

This clonotype was seen many times. Written as DNA, the CDR3 is TGTGCCAGCAGTTGGGGACAGGGGTACGAGCAGTACTTC. It encodes CASSWGQGYEQYF. This chain joins TRBV27 and TRBJ2-7; TRBD1 agrees at 10 bases. The V gene end was trimmed by 4 bases and the J gene end by 4 bases; junction bases not matched to a gene: 1. Germline V gene sequence: CDR1 MNHEY, CDR2 SMNVEV (reference sequence). This CDR3 comprises 13 residues.

With regard to this clonotype: At one end the junction does not follow the germline gene, possibly because of a read error. The J gene is TRBJ2-5, the V gene TRBV3-1; D may be TRBD1 or TRBD2 (5 bases each). This CDR3 has 16 residues. The V gene's germline CDR1 is LGHDT and CDR2 YNNKEL (reference sequence). The CDR3, as DNA: TGTGCCAGCAGCCAAGATGGGACCCCTAACCAAGAGACCCGGTACTTC. This codes for CASSQDGTPNQETRYF.

The genes are TRBV29-1 and TRBJ2-3; 10 bases are a match to TRBD2. Germline assignment: CDR1 SQVTM and CDR2 ANQGSEA. CDR3 length equals 17 residues. Trimming at V came to 1 base and at J to 0 bases, leaving 7 bases not matched to a gene. CDR3 bases: TGCAGCGTTGAAGTCTGGACTAGCGGTTATAGCACAGATACGCAGTATTTT. It translates to CSVEVWTSGYSTDTQYF.

This clonotype was seen only a few times. The chain has TRBV28 and TRBJ2-3; 8 nucleotides agree with TRBD2. Germline V CDR1 and CDR2: MDHEN, SYDVKM. This CDR3 has 14 residues. Trimming at V came to 8 bases and at J to 1 base, leaving 5 bases not matched to a gene. CDR3 nucleotides: TGTGCCAGCTTCAAGCGGGGGCGCACAGATACGCAGTATTTT. Protein: CASFKRGRTDTQYF.

This clonotype was counted between two and nine times. V and J are TRBV5-1 and TRBJ1-2; the D is unclear. Germline V gene lookup returns CDR1 SGHRS and CDR2 YFSETQ. V was trimmed by 0 bases and J by 3 bases, leaving 9 bases between them. The CDR3 covers 14 residues. CDR3 in amino acids: CASSLAVSYYGYTF. The CDR3 nucleotides read TGCGCCAGCAGCTTGGCGGTCAGCTACTATGGCTACACCTTC.

This clonotype was recorded at least ten times. V is TRBV29-1 and J is TRBJ2-1; possibly TRBD1 or TRBD2 for D (5 bases each). Trimming pared 4 bases from V and 0 bases from J, leaving 10 bases between. Germline V lookup: CDR1 SQVTM, CDR2 ANQGSEA. The CDR3 runs 14 residues. The CDR3 DNA follows: TGCAGCGTTGGGGGGAGATACTCCTACAATGAGCAGTTCTTC. Its translation: CSVGGRYSYNEQFF.

This clonotype came up a few times. The chain links TRBV4-1 to TRBJ2-5; D possibly corresponds to TRBD2 (7 bases). V was cut by 6 bases and J by 2 bases, with 22 bases left in between. The CDR3 loop spans 17 amino acids. Germline lookup yields CDR1 MGHRA and CDR2 YSYEKL. The CDR3 reads CASRPKGGGPTQETQYF. For the CDR3, the DNA is TGCGCCAGCAGACCGAAAGGGGGGGGGCCGACTCAAGAGACCCAGTACTTC.

The CDR3 region has the DNA TGTGCCAGCAGTGAACTAACTAGCGGCTCCTACAATGAGCAGTTCTTC. Translating it yields CASSELTSGSYNEQFF. The chain joins TRBV25-1 to TRBJ2-1, with TRBD2 matching over 8 bases. This CDR3 region has 16 residues. With 2 bases clipped from V and 0 bases from J, the junction kept 3 bases outside the gene matches. The germline gives CDR1 MGHDK, CDR2 SYGVNS.